These 18 T cell receptor beta chains were all obtained from the same sample, sequenced in a study of identical twins. MiXCR, run by TCRdb on the 5' RACE reads, gives a single entry per CDR3 protein. The sample has 200,000 to 250,000 distinct CDR3 sequences, 8% to 11% seen once; the top ten hold about 9%. The material sequenced was memory T cells sorted from blood. These receptor sequences come from a man aged 50-59 years in good health.

This clonotype has more than one count but fewer than ten. The J gene is TRBJ2-3, the V gene TRBV5-1; 9 nucleotides match TRBD2. The CDR3 spans 15 residues. The germline V gene encodes CDR1 SGHRS and CDR2 YFSETQ. The V gene end was trimmed by 1 base and the J gene end by 3 bases; junction bases not matched to a gene: 3. CDR3 amino acids: CASSLKAGGTDTQYF. CDR3 sequence (DNA): TGCGCCAGCAGCTTGAAGGCGGGAGGGACAGATACGCAGTATTTT.

Ten or more counts support this clonotype. J is TRBJ2-7 and V is TRBV7-9; D not certain. The germline V gene has CDR1 SEHNR and CDR2 FQNEAQ (reference sequence). This CDR3 has 13 amino acids. The V and J ends lost 4 bases and 0 bases respectively, with 7 bases between them. In nucleotides, the CDR3 is TGTGCCAGCAGCTCACCCAGCTCCTACGAGCAGTACTTC. Its translation is CASSSPSSYEQYF.

This clonotype was counted many times. This chain connects TRBV6-2 or TRBV6-3 to TRBJ2-3, with D possibly TRBD1 on 5 matching bases. Germline V gene lookup returns CDR1 MNHEY and CDR2 SVGEGT. This CDR3 region has 16 residues. The germline V and J ends were trimmed by 2 bases and 0 bases, with 12 bases remaining between them. The CDR3: CASSYPVTGSTDTQYF. For the CDR3, the DNA is TGTGCCAGCAGTTACCCAGTAACAGGAAGCACAGATACGCAGTATTTT.

This clonotype was counted many times. The chain couples TRBV18 to TRBJ2-7, with 9 bases aligning to TRBD1. The CDR3 covers 17 residues. Germline V gene lookup returns CDR1 KGHSH and CDR2 LQKENI. V trimming: 3 bases; J trimming: 1 base; junction bases outside the gene matches: 10. In DNA, the CDR3 is TGTGCCAGCTCACCTTTGGAAACCGGGACAGGGTCCTACGAGCAGTACTTC. Translated: CASSPLETGTGSYEQYF.

The table lists this clonotype with many counts. This chain joins TRBV20-1 and TRBJ1-5; D is possibly TRBD1 (6 bases). Trimming removed 6 bases at V and 1 base at J, with 13 bases between. Germline V gene data show CDR1 as DFQATT and CDR2 as SNEGSKA (reference sequence). The CDR3 consists of 14 residues. Here the CDR3 DNA reads TGCAGTGCGGACACAGGGTCCAGCAATCAGCCCCAGCATTTT. As protein: CSADTGSSNQPQHF.

The chain combines TRBV6-2 or TRBV6-3 with TRBJ1-2; 8 nucleotides line up with TRBD1. CDR1 and CDR2 (germline): MNHEY, SVGEGT. With V trimmed by 5 bases and J by 8 bases, 4 bases remained unmatched. The CDR3 runs to 12 residues. The CDR3 coding sequence is TGTGCCAGCAGTCATGACAGGGGCGGCTACACCTTC. Protein: CASSHDRGGYTF.

The sample holds many counts of this clonotype. The gene calls are TRBV29-1 and TRBJ2-3; the D call may be TRBD1 or TRBD2 (6 bases each). Trimming took 2 bases from V and 4 from J, leaving 19 bases between them. This CDR3 is 16 amino acids long. Germline CDR1 SQVTM, CDR2 ANQGSEA. The CDR3 sequence is CSVENPGGAEADTQYF. For the CDR3, the DNA is TGCAGCGTTGAAAACCCCGGGGGCGCAGAGGCAGATACGCAGTATTTT.

There are many counts of this clonotype. This rearrangement joins TRBV4-1 to TRBJ1-5, with D perhaps TRBD1 (5 bases). V lost 1 base to trimming and J lost 0 bases, with 19 bases between them. Germline CDR1 reads MGHRA; CDR2 reads YSYEKL. The CDR3 is made up of 19 amino acids. The CDR3 sequence: CASSQALGLGGHSNQPQHF. DNA of the CDR3: TGCGCCAGCAGCCAAGCCTTGGGACTAGGAGGACATAGCAATCAGCCCCAGCATTTT.

CDR3 region: CASSSGQPNTGELFF. For the CDR3, the DNA is TGTGCCAGCAGCTCGGGACAGCCGAACACCGGGGAGCTGTTTTTT. The chain joins TRBV11-2 to TRBJ2-2, with 7 bases matching TRBD1. The CDR3 sequence is 15 residues long. Looked up from germline, CDR1 is SGHAT and CDR2 is FQNNGV. J lost 0 bases, V lost 4 bases, and 2 bases had no gene match.

This clonotype was counted at least ten times. J is TRBJ2-7 and V is TRBV5-5; the D gene is possibly TRBD2 (6 bases). The germline CDR1 and CDR2 sequences are SGHKS and YYEKEE (reference sequence). The V and J ends lost 0 bases and 0 bases respectively, with 7 bases between them. The CDR3 spans 14 residues. The chain's CDR3 is CASSLDGGSYEQYF. The CDR3 DNA follows: TGTGCCAGCAGCTTGGACGGGGGCTCCTACGAGCAGTACTTC.

There are a few counts of this clonotype. The rearrangement joins TRBV5-1 to TRBJ2-7; D perhaps matches TRBD2 (6 bases). The CDR3 extends over 18 amino acids. The V end was cut by 0 bases, the J end by 0 bases, with 19 bases between. Germline lookup yields CDR1 SGHRS and CDR2 YFSETQ. CDR3 sequence (DNA): TGCGCCAGCAGCTTGGAACTAGCTCAAGGCCTAAGCTCCTACGAGCAGTACTTC. Protein product: CASSLELAQGLSSYEQYF.

This clonotype appeared a few times. The chain uses TRBV7-2 and TRBJ2-1; D gene unclear. Trimming removed 1 base from V and 10 bases from J, with 11 bases in between. The CDR3 has 13 amino acids. The germline gives CDR1 SGHTA, CDR2 FQGNSA. CDR3 coding DNA: TGTGCCAGCAGCTTAGAAGTACGAAAGGAGCAGTTCTTC. Translating gives CASSLEVRKEQFF. Looking up the rest from reference TRBV7-2 and TRBJ2-1 gives the full variable domain: GAGVSQSPSNKVTEKGKDVELRCDPISGHTALYWYRQSLGQGLEFLIYFQGNSAPDKSGLPSDRFSAERTGGSVSTLTIQRTQQEDSAVYLCASSLEVRKEQFFGPGTRLTVL.

This clonotype was seen repeatedly, ten times or more. This CDR3 reads CASSSRLTSETQYF. The CDR3 DNA follows: TGTGCCAGCAGCTCTCGACTAACCTCGGAGACCCAGTACTTC. The rearrangement uses TRBV7-2 and TRBJ2-5; D possibly corresponds to TRBD2 (5 bases). V was pared by 4 bases and J by 5 bases, with 14 bases between. This CDR3 is 14 amino acids long. Germline values: CDR1 SGHTA, CDR2 FQGNSA. The full variable domain, rest sourced from reference TRBV7-2 and TRBJ2-5, is GAGVSQSPSNKVTEKGKDVELRCDPISGHTALYWYRQSLGQGLEFLIYFQGNSAPDKSGLPSDRFSAERTGGSVSTLTIQRTQQEDSAVYLCASSSRLTSETQYFGPGTRLLVL.

This clonotype was counted between two and nine times. The genes are TRBV28 and TRBJ1-1; no firm D call. V lost 1 base and J 10 bases, leaving 10 bases between the germline ends. This CDR3 is 12 amino acids long. CDR1 and CDR2 (germline): MDHEN, SYDVKM. Here the CDR3 reads CASSLSTGRAFF. As DNA, the CDR3 is TGTGCCAGCAGTTTATCTACGGGGAGAGCTTTCTTT.

V is TRBV5-1 and J is TRBJ2-4; either TRBD1 or TRBD2 may fit D (5 bases each). CDR1 SGHRS and CDR2 YFSETQ come from the germline V gene. The CDR3 is 13 amino acids. V was trimmed by 6 bases and J by 3 bases, leaving 10 bases between them. The chain's CDR3 is CASTGPDKNIQYF. The CDR3 bases are TGCGCCAGCACGGGACCCGACAAAAACATTCAGTACTTC.

This clonotype was seen repeatedly, ten times or more. The chain joins TRBV4-3 to TRBJ1-2; D gene unclear. Trimming shortened V by 0 bases and J by 3 bases, and 17 bases separated the two germline ends. From germline, CDR1 is LGHNA and CDR2 YSLEER. The CDR3 covers 17 residues. The CDR3 protein is CASSQDFGGVKDYGYTF. CDR3 DNA: TGCGCCAGCAGCCAAGATTTTGGCGGGGTTAAGGACTATGGCTACACCTTC.

The rearrangement joins TRBV10-3 to TRBJ2-3; D might be TRBD1 (8 bases). V was cut by 0 bases and J by 0 bases, with 16 bases left in between. The germline CDR1 and CDR2 sequences are ENHRY and SYGVKD. The CDR3 sequence is 18 residues long. CDR3 coding DNA: TGTGCCATCAGTGAGTCGATGGGAGGGACAGGAAGCACAGATACGCAGTATTTT. Protein: CAISESMGGTGSTDTQYF.

The chain is built from TRBV7-8 and TRBJ1-3, with D unclear. The CDR3 contains 15 residues. In germline, CDR1 is SGHVS, CDR2 FQNEAQ. V was shortened by 1 base and J by 2 bases, with 9 bases between the two germline ends. CDR3 amino acids: CASSLGGLAGNTIYF. As DNA, the CDR3 is TGTGCCAGCAGCTTAGGAGGGCTAGCTGGAAACACCATATATTTT. Full variable domain (remainder filled in from reference TRBV7-8 and TRBJ1-3): GAGVSQSPRYKVAKRGQDVALRCDPISGHVSLFWYQQALGQGPEFLTYFQNEAQLDKSGLPSDRFFAERPEGSVSTLKIQRTQQEDSAVYLCASSLGGLAGNTIYFGEGSWLTVV.